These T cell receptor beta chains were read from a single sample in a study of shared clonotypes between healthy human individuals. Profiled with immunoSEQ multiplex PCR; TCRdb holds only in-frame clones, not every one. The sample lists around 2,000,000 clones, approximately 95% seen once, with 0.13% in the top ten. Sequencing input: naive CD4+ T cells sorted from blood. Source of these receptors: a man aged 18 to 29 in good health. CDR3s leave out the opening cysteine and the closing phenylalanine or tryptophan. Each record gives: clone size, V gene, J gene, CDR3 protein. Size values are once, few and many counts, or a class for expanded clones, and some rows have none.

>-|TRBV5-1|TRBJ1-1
ASSLEGNMNTEAF
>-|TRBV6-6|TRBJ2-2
ASSYRLAGNTGELF
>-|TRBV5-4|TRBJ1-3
ASSPGTGGNTIY
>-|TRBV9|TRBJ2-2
ASSVAGQGAGELF
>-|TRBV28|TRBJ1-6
ASPDRPYNSPLH
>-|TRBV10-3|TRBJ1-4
AISAEPRLF
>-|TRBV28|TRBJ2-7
ASSFPSYEQY
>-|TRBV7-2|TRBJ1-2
ASSSSDSTYGYT
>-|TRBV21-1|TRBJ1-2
ASWRAFDGYT
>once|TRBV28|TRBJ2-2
ASSIIGTGELF
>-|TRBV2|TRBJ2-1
ASSATASYNEQF
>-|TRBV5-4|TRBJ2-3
ASSLGTGITDTQY
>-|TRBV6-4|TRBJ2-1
ASSASGYNEQF
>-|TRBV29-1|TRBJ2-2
SASQGTKNTGELF
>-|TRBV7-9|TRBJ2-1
ASSGGFTQNYYNEQF
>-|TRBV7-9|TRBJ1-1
ASISPGVGTEAF
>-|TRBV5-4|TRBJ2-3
ASSLGIRDTDTQY
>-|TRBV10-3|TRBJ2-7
AISGRGAPSYEQY
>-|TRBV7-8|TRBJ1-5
ASSLSITQPQH
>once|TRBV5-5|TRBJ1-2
ASSLSRGNYYGYT
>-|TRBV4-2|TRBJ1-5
ASSRGTNQPQH
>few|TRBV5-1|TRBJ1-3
ASSPGQTSPRNTIY
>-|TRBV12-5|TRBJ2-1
ASGRGLAGDFSYNEQF
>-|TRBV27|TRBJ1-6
ASSWEGARSPLH
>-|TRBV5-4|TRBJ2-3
ASRGRSGGATDTQY
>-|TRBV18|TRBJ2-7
ASSPRAGFTYEQY
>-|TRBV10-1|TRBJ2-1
ASSSRTLGGNEQF
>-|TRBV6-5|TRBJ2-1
ASSYRLAGGPREQF
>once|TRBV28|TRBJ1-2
ASVQKTNYGYT
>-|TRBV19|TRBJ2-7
ASTTSGPYEQY
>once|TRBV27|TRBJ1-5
ASSLSAVGEPQH